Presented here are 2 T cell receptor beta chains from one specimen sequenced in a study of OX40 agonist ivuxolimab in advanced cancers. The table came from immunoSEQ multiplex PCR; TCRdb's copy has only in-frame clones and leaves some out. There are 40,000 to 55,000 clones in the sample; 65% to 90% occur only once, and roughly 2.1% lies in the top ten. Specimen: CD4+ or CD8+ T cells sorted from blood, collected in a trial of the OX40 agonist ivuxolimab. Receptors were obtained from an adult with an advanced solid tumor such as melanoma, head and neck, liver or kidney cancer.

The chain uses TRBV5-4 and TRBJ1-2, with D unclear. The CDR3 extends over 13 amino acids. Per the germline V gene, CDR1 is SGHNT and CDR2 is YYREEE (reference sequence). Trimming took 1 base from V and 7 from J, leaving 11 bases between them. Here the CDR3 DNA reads TGTGCCAGCAGCTTGCCCCTCTCCTCTGGCTACACCTTC. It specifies CASSLPLSSGYTF.

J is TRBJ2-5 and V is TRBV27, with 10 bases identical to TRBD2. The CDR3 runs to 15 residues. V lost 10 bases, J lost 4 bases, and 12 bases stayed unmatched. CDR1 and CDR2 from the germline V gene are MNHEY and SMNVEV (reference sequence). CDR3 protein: CANNPRTSGVETQYF. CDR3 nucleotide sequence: TGTGCCAACAACCCAAGGACTAGCGGTGTAGAGACCCAGTACTTC.